These 14 T cell receptor beta chains originate from one sample sequenced in a study of T cell repertoires in aging, cancer and after chemotherapy. TCR beta rearrangements were amplified from peripheral blood genomic DNA. Rearranged V-D-J TRB sequences were amplified with a mixed TRB-A/B primer pool. MiXCR was run by TCRdb on the multiplex PCR reads, yielding one entry per CDR3 protein. The sample includes some 6,300 distinct CDR3 sequences, around 20% of them seen just once. What was sequenced was blood. The receptors originated from a human donor with a blood cancer.

This clonotype is judged medium-sized. V usage is TRBV20-1 and J usage is TRBJ1-2, with 8 bases matching TRBD1. Germline-derived CDR1 and CDR2 are DFQATT and SNEGSKA (reference sequence). The CDR3 is 13 amino acids. Losses at the gene ends were 1 base for V and 8 bases for J; bases not matched to a gene: 6. CDR3 loop: CSARATGGRGYTF. The CDR3, as DNA: TGCAGTGCTAGAGCCACAGGGGGAAGAGGCTACACCTTC.

The rearrangement joins TRBV5-1 to TRBJ2-7; TRBD2 aligns across 11 bases. Germline trimming cut 4 bases from V and 5 bases from J; bases unmatched to any gene: 11. CDR3 length equals 16 residues. Germline CDR1 SGHRS, CDR2 YFSETQ. CDR3 protein: CASSGGFSGGVDEQYF. CDR3 DNA: TGCGCCAGCAGCGGAGGGTTTAGCGGGGGGGTGGACGAGCAGTACTTC.

This clonotype is judged medium-sized. The gene calls are TRBV19 and TRBJ2-1; 8 bases are a match to TRBD1. J lost 9 bases, V lost 6 bases, and 10 bases had no gene match. Germline V gives CDR1 LNHDA, CDR2 SQIVND (reference sequence). The CDR3 length is 14 residues. As DNA, the CDR3 is TGTGCCAGTAGAGCCATCCTCAGGGGGCCTGAGCAGTTCTTC. This gives the protein CASRAILRGPEQFF.

This clonotype ranks as medium-sized (0.01 to 0.1%). The gene calls are TRBV7-9 and TRBJ1-4; a possible D gene is TRBD1 (6 bases). Trimming shortened V by 2 bases and J by 8 bases, and 15 bases separated the two germline ends. The germline V gene has CDR1 SEHNR and CDR2 FQNEAQ (reference sequence). This CDR3 has 15 residues. This chain's CDR3 is CASSLSGRGKEKLFF. The DNA for the CDR3 is TGTGCCAGCAGCTTATCGGGCAGGGGAAAGGAAAAACTGTTTTTT.

This clonotype was recorded a few times. The J gene is TRBJ1-6, the V gene TRBV20-1, with 9 positions matching TRBD1. The CDR3 is made up of 14 amino acids. Germline assignment: CDR1 DFQATT and CDR2 SNEGSKA (reference sequence). V was clipped by 3 bases and J by 6 bases; unmatched bases: 3. Here the CDR3 DNA reads TGCAGTGCTAGGTGGGACAGGGCTAATTCACCCCTCCACTTT. This sequence encodes CSARWDRANSPLHF.

The chain joins TRBV11-3 to TRBJ2-3; no definite D call. Germline CDR1 and CDR2: SGHNT and YENEEA. The CDR3 covers 13 residues. The V end lost 5 bases, the J end lost 2 bases, and 8 bases lay between the germline ends. As DNA, the CDR3 is TGTGCCAGCAGCGCAGGATCCACAGATACGCAGTATTTT. Its protein is CASSAGSTDTQYF.

This clonotype was detected a few times. This CDR3 reads CSARGQANYGYTF. CDR3 in DNA: TGCAGTGCTAGGGGGCAGGCTAACTATGGCTACACCTTC. This chain joins TRBV20-1 and TRBJ1-2; D may be TRBD1 (5 bases). Looked up from germline, CDR1 is DFQATT and CDR2 is SNEGSKA (reference sequence). Trimming shortened V by 3 bases and J by 0 bases, and 8 bases separated the two germline ends. The CDR3 totals 13 residues.

About this clonotype itself: Relative to the germline gene, one junction end is altered; a read error may explain this. This chain uses TRBV7-3 with TRBJ1-1; perhaps TRBD1 as D (6 bases). The CDR3 spans 13 residues. The germline gives CDR1 SGHTA, CDR2 FQGTGA. CDR3 DNA: TGTGCCAGCAGCTTTTCCCGGGACACAGAAGCTTTCTTT. Its protein product is CASSFSRDTEAFF.

V and J are TRBV12-5 and TRBJ2-3, with a tentative D call TRBD2 (6 bases). V was shortened by 6 bases and J by 4 bases, with 11 bases between the two germline ends. From germline, CDR1 is LGHNT and CDR2 FRNRAP. The CDR3 extends over 13 amino acids. The CDR3 DNA sequence: TGTGCTAGTGGGCTAGGAGGGGCAGATACGCAGTATTTT. It is translated as CASGLGGADTQYF.

By sample share, this clonotype is medium-sized (0.01 to 0.1%). The chain employs TRBV30 and TRBJ1-5, with 9 bases matching TRBD1. CDR1 and CDR2 (germline): GTSNPN, SVGIG (reference sequence). The trim removed 1 base at V and 7 bases at J, leaving 2 bases unmatched. This CDR3 spans 13 amino acids. CDR3 DNA: TGTGCCTGGAGTGGACAGGGGGGCCAGCCCCAGCATTTT. As protein: CAWSGQGGQPQHF. The complete variable domain, with remaining parts taken from reference TRBV30 and TRBJ1-5, reads SQTIHQWPATLVQPVGSPLSLECTVEGTSNPNLYWYRQAAGRGLQLLFYSVGIGQISSEVPQNLSASRPQDRQFILSSKKLLLSDSGFYLCAWSGQGGQPQHFGDGTRLSIL.

By share, this clonotype ranks as medium-sized (0.01 to 0.1%). This rearrangement joins TRBV19 to TRBJ2-1; D ambiguous. This CDR3 spans 14 amino acids. V was clipped by 7 bases and J by 0 bases, with 10 bases between them. In germline, CDR1 is LNHDA, CDR2 SQIVND (reference sequence). CDR3 loop: CASMPTASYNEQFF. The CDR3 nucleotides are TGTGCCAGTATGCCGACGGCCTCCTACAATGAGCAGTTCTTC.

By share, this clonotype counts as medium-sized. The chain is built from TRBV6-5 and TRBJ2-5, with 8 bases fitting TRBD1. This CDR3 has 14 amino acids. The trim removed 4 bases at V and 5 bases at J, leaving 6 bases unmatched. The germline V gene has CDR1 MNHEY and CDR2 SVGAGI. CDR3 DNA: TGTGCCAGCAGTTCCCAGACAGGGGTCGAGACCCAGTACTTC. Translated, it gives CASSSQTGVETQYF.

The V gene is TRBV10-1, the J gene TRBJ1-4; tentatively, D is TRBD1 (6 bases). Trimming pared 0 bases from V and 6 bases from J, leaving 8 bases between. Germline CDR1 is WNHNN and CDR2 is SYGVQD (reference sequence). The CDR3 length is 14 residues. CDR3: CASSESGADEKLFF. In DNA, the CDR3 is TGCGCCAGCAGTGAGTCGGGGGCGGATGAAAAACTGTTTTTT.

This clonotype counts as medium-sized. V and J are TRBV6-5 and TRBJ2-3; D is uncertain. The CDR3 length is 16 residues. V lost 0 bases and J 2 bases, leaving 12 bases between the germline ends. In germline, CDR1 is MNHEY, CDR2 SVGAGI. The CDR3 sequence: CASSYSVTAYTDTQYF. The CDR3 DNA follows: TGTGCCAGCAGTTACTCCGTAACAGCCTACACAGATACGCAGTATTTT.